This TCR beta chain was observed in a study of T cell responses to AZD1222 COVID-19 vaccine (dated by TCRdb to the early 2020s). Regarding the research as a whole: AZD1222 recipients with second doses at about 4 weeks or about 12 weeks were pooled, because spike-specific TCR depth and breadth did not differ between schedules. TCR sequencing covered 233 trial participants: 207 given two doses of AZD1222 and 26 given two doses of MenACWY control vaccine. Enrollment into the trials was organized by age into subgroups of 18-55, 56-69 and 70-plus years, and those subgroups contained roughly 160, 29 and 62 TCR-sequenced participants, respectively.

The CDR3 regions of human TCRbeta chains were analyzed by immunosequencing. In the authors' own workflow: TCRs in the repertoires were compared against a reference library of SARS-CoV-2-specific TCRs that had been generated with the MIRA antigen-specificity platform. Breadth was defined as the fraction of unique TCRs that were SARS-CoV-2-associated. Depth was defined as the fraction of total T cells that were SARS-CoV-2-associated. Using the MIRA data, every spike-specific TCR was mapped to the spike region that the TCR reacted to and assigned to either a CD4 or a CD8 class. Log10-transformed breadth and depth values were compared by one-way ANOVA with Sidak's multiple comparisons tests. The table comes from immuneACCESS by way of TCRdb, which keeps in-frame sequences with V and J called. Part of the clones is missing from these tables; in studies checked, under half for an unresolved V gene and the rest for unknown reasons. That table is the source of V, J and clone size, and D and trimming were worked out from the DNA. The sample profile shows approximately 180,000 clones; 88% of them were found once. The ten largest clones capture more than 7% of the sample.

Taken from cysteine to phenylalanine, the CDR3 has 15 residues. Left in the record is the CDR3 DNA by itself, 45 bases read in frame from the first base. Trimming takes 3 bases off V and 6 bases off J; junction bases not matched to a gene: 3. Taken from the germline V gene, the CDR1 and CDR2 loops are SGHVS and FQNEAQ. The time point label of this sample denotes: baseline before first vaccination. Vaccinee samples came from UK trials COV001 and COV002, including a single-blind randomized controlled phase 2/3 trial of AZD1222 (ChAdOx1 nCoV-19) in healthy adults. Trial participant PBMC samples were collected at day 0 and day 28 after the second dose for TCRbeta chain sequencing. What the work shows at the level of the full study, not this receptor alone: After two AZD1222 doses, both the breadth and the depth of spike-specific TCRs were significantly higher than at day 0 and than in MenACWY recipients. The 56-69-year group was small, and its depth increase did not reach significance, likely because of low power. The vaccine-associated CD4 TCRs covered the entire spike protein, and the dominant responses fell in regions 160-218 and 743-854. Participants were mostly white British and included more females than males, and it was suggested by the authors that clonal diversity may have been underestimated. Reportedly, almost half of the unique spike-specific TCRs recognized epitopes lying outside the regions that are mutated in the B.1.351 and B.1.1.7 variants. Because no samples from the day 14 peak response were available, repertoires could be characterized only after the peak T cell response. Conclusions about previously exposed vaccinees are limited, since just six AZD1222 recipients were seropositive for SARS-CoV-2 at baseline.

A word on this clone: Its specific antigen is unknown. Per-base quality was not reported, and no clone a single base away is much larger than it.

The sequence was obtained from an adult in good health. This specimen was peripheral blood, taken on day 0 of AZD1222 vaccination. Recombination connected TRBV7-8 to TRBJ2-3; 13 bases in the middle match TRBD2. The CDR3 sequence is CASSFRTSGGDTQYF. Read as DNA, the sequence is TGTGCCAGCAGCTTCCGGACTAGCGGGGGCGATACGCAGTATTTT. When the CDR3 is completed using the reference TRBV7-8 and TRBJ2-3 genes on either side, the full variable domain is GAGVSQSPRYKVAKRGQDVALRCDPISGHVSLFWYQQALGQGPEFLTYFQNEAQLDKSGLPSDRFFAERPEGSVSTLKIQRTQQEDSAVYLCASSFRTSGGDTQYFGPGTRLTVL.